A selection of T cell receptor beta chains follows, all from one sample in a study of OX40 agonist ivuxolimab in advanced cancers. TCRdb keeps only in-frame clones here, not all; method: immunoSEQ multiplex PCR. In the table there are approximately 80,000 clones, about 89% of which are singletons. Sequenced material: CD4+ or CD8+ T cells sorted from blood, taken in a trial of the OX40 agonist ivuxolimab. These receptors all stem from an adult with an advanced solid tumor such as melanoma, head and neck, liver or kidney cancer. The CDR3 runs from the conserved cysteine through the conserved F or W. Each record gives: J gene, clone size, D gene, V gene, CDR3 DNA, CDR3 protein. A D gene is named only where the DNA matches it firmly. Size values are once, few and many counts, or a class for expanded clones, and some rows have none.

TRBJ1-1 . . TRBV6-5 TGTGCCAGCAGTTACGGGAGGGGGTTCGCTGAAGCTTTCTTT CASSYGRGFAEAFF
TRBJ2-1 . . TRBV19 TGTGCCAGTGGAGGCACGTCCTACAATGAGCAGTTCTTC CASGGTSYNEQFF
TRBJ1-5 . TRBD1 TRBV30 TGTGCCTGGAGTGTACAAGCTAGGGGGCATCAGCCCCAGCATTTT CAWSVQARGHQPQHF
TRBJ2-5 . . TRBV5-5 TGTGCCAGCAGCTTGGTTGGAGAGACCCAGTACTTC CASSLVGETQYF
TRBJ1-5 . . TRBV9 TGTGCCAGCAGCGTCGGGGCAGACACGACCCAGCATTTT CASSVGADTTQHF
TRBJ1-1 . TRBD1 TRBV28 TGTGCCAGCAGGTGGACAGGATGGACTGAAGCTTTCTTT CASRWTGWTEAFF
TRBJ2-1 . . TRBV7-3 TGTGCCAGCAGCCCAGGGGTCCCCTACAATGAGCAGTTCTTC CASSPGVPYNEQFF
TRBJ2-1 . TRBD1 TRBV28 TGTGCCAGCAGTCTTCCTAGGACAGGGCTTTTCTACAATGAGCAGTTCTTC CASSLPRTGLFYNEQFF
TRBJ2-2 . . TRBV28 TGTGCCAGCAGTTTTCAGGGAGACACCGGGAAGCTGTTTTTT CASSFQGDTGKLFF
TRBJ1-1 once . TRBV30 TGTGCCTGGAGTGTAGAGTGGGGAAACACTGAAGCTTTCTTT CAWSVEWGNTEAFF
TRBJ1-2 . . TRBV27 TGTGCCAGCAGTCCTTACCTCCAGTCTAACTATGGCTACACCTTC CASSPYLQSNYGYTF
TRBJ2-1 . TRBD2 TRBV19 TGTGCCAGTAGTAGAATTCTAGCGGGAGTTAACAATGAGCAGTTCTTC CASSRILAGVNNEQFF
TRBJ2-2 . . TRBV7-9 TGTGCCAGCACCCTCGGTGATATCACCGGGGAGCTGTTTTTT CASTLGDITGELFF
TRBJ1-5 . . TRBV2 TGTGCCAGCATGGCGCGATGGGGCAATCAGCCCCAGCATTTT CASMARWGNQPQHF
TRBJ1-6 . . TRBV6-5 TGTGCCAGCAGTTATGTTCAGCCTTCACCCCTCCACTTT CASSYVQPSPLHF
TRBJ1-1 . TRBD1 TRBV9 TGTGCCAGCAGCGCACGGACAGGGGGCTCGGGCACTGAAGCTTTCTTT CASSARTGGSGTEAFF
TRBJ2-1 . . TRBV2 TGTGCCAGCAGTGAGGCCTCGGGACTCCCCTACAATGAGCAGTTCTTC CASSEASGLPYNEQFF